This is a list of T cell receptor beta chains from one sample in a study of identifying expanded T cells in peripheral blood. Produced via immunoSEQ multiplex PCR; TCRdb's table is partial and in-frame only. Of 50,000 to 75,000 clones listed, around 87% are singletons. Sequenced material: blood. The receptors shown here come from a person aged 18 to 75 in good health. Each CDR3 is given with its conserved first and last residue. Each record gives: J gene, V gene, CDR3 protein.

TRBJ2-5,TRBV9,CASSVGLAGEETQYF
TRBJ2-3,TRBV7-3,CASSSGGRGLDTQYF
TRBJ1-1,TRBV6-6,CASKDRGGPEAFF
TRBJ1-5,TRBV19,CASSITGTQPQHF
TRBJ2-7,TRBV13,CASSSSSGRAYEQYF
TRBJ1-2,TRBV14,CASSPTTNYGYTF
TRBJ2-6,TRBV5-1,CASSLAPGVSGANVLTF
TRBJ2-1,TRBV10-3,CAISDLSYNEQFF
TRBJ2-7,TRBV2,CASSPRTSGGALAYEQYF
TRBJ2-3,TRBV5-1,CASSLLTSGTDTQYF
TRBJ2-2,TRBV6-4,CASSSGQGDTGELFF
TRBJ1-1,TRBV7-9,CASSLAGRNTEAFF
TRBJ1-1,TRBV4-2,CASSQGTDREGSEAFF
TRBJ2-5,TRBV2,CASRQDLPETQYF
TRBJ2-7,TRBV2,CASSLRQAYEQYF
TRBJ1-4,TRBV5-6,CASSSYWTGAEKLFF
TRBJ2-3,TRBV6-5,CASSYERESTDTQYF
TRBJ1-2,TRBV4-1,CASSQPGQGAGYGYTF
TRBJ2-3,TRBV10-2,CASTPSGTDTQYF
TRBJ2-7,TRBV4-2,CASSQVRGTGGYEQYF
TRBJ1-2,TRBV18,CASSPSPTGPGRYGYTF
TRBJ1-1,TRBV2,CASRLNRGLRYTEAFF
TRBJ2-7,TRBV6-5,CASSYKVEYEQYF
TRBJ1-2,TRBV27,CASSSRGRDGYTF
TRBJ2-1,TRBV2,CASSELQGSYNEQFF
TRBJ2-1,TRBV27,CASSFYGSSYNEQFF
TRBJ1-6,TRBV6-1,CASSHNVPTNSPLHF